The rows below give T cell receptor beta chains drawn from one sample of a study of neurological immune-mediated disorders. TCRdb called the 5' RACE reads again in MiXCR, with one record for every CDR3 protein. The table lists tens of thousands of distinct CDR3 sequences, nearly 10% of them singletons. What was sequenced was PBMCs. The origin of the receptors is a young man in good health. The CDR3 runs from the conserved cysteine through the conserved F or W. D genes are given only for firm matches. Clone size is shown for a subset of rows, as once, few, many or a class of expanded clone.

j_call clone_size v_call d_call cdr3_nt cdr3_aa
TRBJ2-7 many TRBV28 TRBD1 TGTGCCAGCGGACAGGGGCAGGACGAGCAGTACTTC CASGQGQDEQYF
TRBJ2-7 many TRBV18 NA TGTGCCAGCTCCCCGGGGCGGGCGCTTAACTACGAGCAGTACTTC CASSPGRALNYEQYF
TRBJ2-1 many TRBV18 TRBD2 TGTGCCAGCTCCCCCCGGGATAGCGGGAGTCCAGGGAGGCAGTTCTTC CASSPRDSGSPGRQFF
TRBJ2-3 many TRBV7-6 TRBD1 TGTGCCAGCAGCTTGGACAGGGGTGGAAAAACAGATACGCAGTATTTT CASSLDRGGKTDTQYF
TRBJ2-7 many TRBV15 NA TGTGCCACCAGCACCCGCGACAGCTACGAGCAGTACTTC CATSTRDSYEQYF
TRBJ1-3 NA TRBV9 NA TGTGCCAGCAGCGTAGCCCCAGGGAACACCATATATTTT CASSVAPGNTIYF
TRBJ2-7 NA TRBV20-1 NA TGCAGTGCTAGAGACCCCCTCGGAGGGTCCTACGAGCAGTACTTC CSARDPLGGSYEQYF
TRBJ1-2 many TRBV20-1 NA TGCAGTGCCCCCATATACGGGGCCAGCTATGGCTACACCTTC CSAPIYGASYGYTF
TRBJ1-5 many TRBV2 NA TGTGCCAGCAAGGGTTCCAATCAGCCCCAGCATTTT CASKGSNQPQHF
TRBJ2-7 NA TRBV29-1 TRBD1 TGCAGCGTTGCCGGACAGGGGGAACCCAACGAGCAGTACTTC CSVAGQGEPNEQYF
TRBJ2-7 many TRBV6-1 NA TGTGCCAGCAGTGAAGCCTATATGGAGGGTTACGAGCAGTACTTC CASSEAYMEGYEQYF
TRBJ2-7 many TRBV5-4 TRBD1 TGTGCCAGCAGCACACCGGGACAGGGGAACTACGAGCAGTACTTC CASSTPGQGNYEQYF
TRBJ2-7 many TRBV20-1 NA TGCAGTGCTAGAGATTATAGCACGCACGAGCAGTACTTC CSARDYSTHEQYF
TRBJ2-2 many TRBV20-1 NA TGCAGTGCTTGTCCGGGACTTCACTCTTTCGCGAACACCGGGGAGCTGTTTTTT CSACPGLHSFANTGELFF
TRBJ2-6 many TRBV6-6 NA TGTGCCAGCAGGGTCCATGGGTTCTCTGGGGCCAACGTCCTGACTTTC CASRVHGFSGANVLTF
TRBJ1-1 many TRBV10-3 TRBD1 TGTGCCATCAGGGGGGACAGGGGGACATACACTGAAGCTTTCTTT CAIRGDRGTYTEAFF
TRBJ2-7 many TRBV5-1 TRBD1 TGCGCCAGCAGCTACCCGACCGGGACAGGCTACGAGCAGTACTTC CASSYPTGTGYEQYF
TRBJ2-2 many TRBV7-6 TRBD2 TGTGCCAGCAGCCGAAATCCCGGACTAGCGGGAGGGTCCGGGGAGCTGTTTTTT CASSRNPGLAGGSGELFF
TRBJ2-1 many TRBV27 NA TGTGCCAGCAGTTTATCCTATTACAATGAGCAGTTCTTC CASSLSYYNEQFF
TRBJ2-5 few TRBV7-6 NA TGTGCCAGCAGTTTCGACAGCGGCAGGGGTTGGGAGACCCAGTACTTC CASSFDSGRGWETQYF
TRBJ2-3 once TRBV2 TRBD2 TGTGCCAGCAGTGGGTTGAGGACTAGCGTCACAGATACGCAGTATTTT CASSGLRTSVTDTQYF
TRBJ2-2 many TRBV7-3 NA TGTGCCAGCAGCGTTACTAGCCCTGGGGAGCTGTTTTTT CASSVTSPGELFF
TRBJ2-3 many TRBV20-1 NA TGCAGTGCCCCCACCGGCGCTGAGGCAGATACGCAGTATTTT CSAPTGAEADTQYF
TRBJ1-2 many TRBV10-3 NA TGTGCCATCAGACTGACAGGAGGGATAGGCAGTGGCTATGGCTACACCTTC CAIRLTGGIGSGYGYTF
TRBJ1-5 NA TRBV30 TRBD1 TGTGCCTGGAGTATCCGGGGACAGTTCAATCAGCCCCAGCATTTT CAWSIRGQFNQPQHF
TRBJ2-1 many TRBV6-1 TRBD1 TGTGCCAGCAGTTCCGGGACAGGGGAGATCTACAATGAGCAGTTCTTC CASSSGTGEIYNEQFF
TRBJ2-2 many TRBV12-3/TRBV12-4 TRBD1 TGTGCCAGCAGTAACCTACCGGGACAGGGGCCACATGGAGGGGAGCTGTTTTTT CASSNLPGQGPHGGELFF
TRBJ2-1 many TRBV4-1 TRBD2 TGCGCCAGCAGCCAAGATCCAGCGGGGACTTACAATGAGCAGTTCTTC CASSQDPAGTYNEQFF
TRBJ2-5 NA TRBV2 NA TGTGCCAGCAGTGAAGACGTAAAGCAAGAGACCCAGTACTTC CASSEDVKQETQYF
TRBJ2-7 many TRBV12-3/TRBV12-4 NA TGTGCCAGCAGACACCTCAGGATACCGGTTTACTACGAGCAGTACTTC CASRHLRIPVYYEQYF
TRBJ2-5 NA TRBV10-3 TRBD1 TGTGCCATCAGTTTAGGGACAGGGCAAGAGACCCAGTACTTC CAISLGTGQETQYF
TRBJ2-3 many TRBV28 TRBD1 TGTGCCACCAACGATCCCAGACAGGGGGCTAGCACAGATACGCAGTATTTT CATNDPRQGASTDTQYF
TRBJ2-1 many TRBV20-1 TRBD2 TGCAGTGCTAGACTCCCAGAGACTAGCAGATACAATGAGCAGTTCTTC CSARLPETSRYNEQFF
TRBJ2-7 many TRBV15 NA TGTGCCACCAGCAGAGATGAGGGTGCCGAGCAGTACTTC CATSRDEGAEQYF
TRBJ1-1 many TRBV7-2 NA TGTGCCAGTGGGCCGACAGTTCTGAACACTGAAGCTTTCTTT CASGPTVLNTEAFF
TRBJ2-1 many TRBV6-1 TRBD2 TGTGCCAGCAGGCTAGCGGGCATAAATGAGCAGTTCTTC CASRLAGINEQFF
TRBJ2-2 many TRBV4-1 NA TGCGCCAGCAGCCAAGCGCGCACCGGGGAGCTGTTTTTT CASSQARTGELFF
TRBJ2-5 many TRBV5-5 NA TGTGCCAGCAGTAATGATTTATCCGCCCAGTACTTC CASSNDLSAQYF
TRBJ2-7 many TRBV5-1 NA TGCGCCAGCAGCTTGCTCGGGCAGTTCTACGAGCAGTACTTC CASSLLGQFYEQYF
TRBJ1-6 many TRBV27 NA TGTGCCAGCAGTTTCGTGAGCTCCTATAATTCACCCCTCCACTTT CASSFVSSYNSPLHF
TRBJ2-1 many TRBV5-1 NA TGCGCCAGCAGCCCACCGGGAGCTCCCAATGAGCAGTTCTTC CASSPPGAPNEQFF
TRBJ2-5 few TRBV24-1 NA TGTGCCACCAGTGATTTCCTCCAGGACCAGTACTTC CATSDFLQDQYF
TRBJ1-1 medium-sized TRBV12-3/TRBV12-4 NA TGTGCCAGCAGTCACATAGGCTATCAGGGACAAGAAGCTTTCTTT CASSHIGYQGQEAFF
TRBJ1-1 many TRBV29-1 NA TGCAGCGTTGTCCGGAACACTGAAGCTTTCTTT CSVVRNTEAFF
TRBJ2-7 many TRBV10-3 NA TGTGCCATGTCGGGGGGCGCGAGACCCTACGAGCAGTACTTC CAMSGGARPYEQYF
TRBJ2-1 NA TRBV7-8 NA TGTGCCAGCAGCTTAGTCCGAGCCGGCAATGAGCAGTTCTTC CASSLVRAGNEQFF